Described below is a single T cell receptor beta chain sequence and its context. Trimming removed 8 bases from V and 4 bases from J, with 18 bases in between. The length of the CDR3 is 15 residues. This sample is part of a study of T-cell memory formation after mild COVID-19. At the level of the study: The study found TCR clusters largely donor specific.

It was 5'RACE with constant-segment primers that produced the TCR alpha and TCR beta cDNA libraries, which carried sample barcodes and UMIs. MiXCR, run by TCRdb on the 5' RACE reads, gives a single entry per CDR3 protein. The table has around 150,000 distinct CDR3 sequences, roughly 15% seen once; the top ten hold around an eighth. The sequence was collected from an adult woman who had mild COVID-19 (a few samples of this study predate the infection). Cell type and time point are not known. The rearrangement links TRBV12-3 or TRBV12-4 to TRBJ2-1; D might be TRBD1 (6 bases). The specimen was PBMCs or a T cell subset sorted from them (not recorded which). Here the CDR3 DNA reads TGTGCCAGCGGAACAGGGTGGATAGGATACAATGAGCAGTTCTTC. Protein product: CASGTGWIGYNEQFF.